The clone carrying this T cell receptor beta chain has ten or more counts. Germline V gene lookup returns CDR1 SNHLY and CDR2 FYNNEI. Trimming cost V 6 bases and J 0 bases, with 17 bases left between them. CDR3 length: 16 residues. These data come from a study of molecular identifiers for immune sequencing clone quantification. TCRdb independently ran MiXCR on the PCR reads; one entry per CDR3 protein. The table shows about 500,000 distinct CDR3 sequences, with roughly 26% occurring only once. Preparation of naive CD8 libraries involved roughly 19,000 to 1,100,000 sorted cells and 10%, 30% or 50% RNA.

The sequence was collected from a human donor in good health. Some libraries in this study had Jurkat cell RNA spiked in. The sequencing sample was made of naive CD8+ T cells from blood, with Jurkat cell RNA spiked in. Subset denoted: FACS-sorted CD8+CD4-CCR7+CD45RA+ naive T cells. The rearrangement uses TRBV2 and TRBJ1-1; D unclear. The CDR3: CASSPIPEELNTEAFF. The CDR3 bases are TGTGCCAGCAGCCCTATACCCGAAGAACTGAACACTGAAGCTTTCTTT.